The clone carrying this T cell receptor beta chain is large by share. This entry is derived from a study of siplizumab effects on memory and regulatory T cells. This CDR3 spans 15 amino acids. Germline loops: CDR1 SGHRS, CDR2 YFSETQ. The V gene end was trimmed by 4 bases and the J gene end by 6 bases; junction bases not matched to a gene: 10. The table came from immunoSEQ multiplex PCR; TCRdb's copy has only in-frame clones and leaves some out. Of around 83,000 clones in the sample, 70% to 90% were seen once. The V gene is TRBV5-1, the J gene TRBJ1-1, with TRBD1 matching over 9 bases. The sequenced sample consisted of CD4+ T cells sorted from blood. This receptor was identified in a human donor in good health. This CDR3 reads CASSPRTGVMAEAFF. The CDR3 coding sequence is TGCGCCAGCAGCCCTAGGACAGGGGTGATGGCTGAAGCTTTCTTT.